This paragraph covers one T cell receptor beta chain sequence. Its cognate antigen is unknown. Time point of the sample: patch test 1, 2 weeks after DPC sensitization. Noted treatment: therapeutic diphenylcyclopropenone sensitization with weekly scalp DPC. The study drew its donors from alopecia patients who were 18 to 70 years old and suitable for DPC. The data were obtained in a study of human T cells and chemical hapten exposure. The library put unique molecular identifiers onto individual cDNA molecules. Study processing details: From around 25,000 to 690,000 TCRs were found per sample, with a median of approximately 96,000. TCRdb reanalysed the RACE reads using MiXCR and keeps one entry per CDR3 protein. It is TCRdb's table, rather than the study itself, that gives the V and J calls and clone size. The table includes around 100,000 distinct CDR3 sequences, more than 9.5% detected once. Trimming removed 3 bases from V and 5 bases from J, with 16 bases in between. From germline, CDR1 is MNHEY and CDR2 SMNVEV (reference sequence). The CDR3 has 15 residues.

Study-wide results and caveats: No alteration of TCRs above 1 in 1000 frequency was seen with DPC sensitization.

This receptor was identified in a woman aged 40 to 55 with alopecia areata. Some clones in this sample may be carry-over from other donors' samples. The source material was whole blood, sampled in connection with sensitization to the hapten diphenylcyclopropenone (DPC). This chain joins TRBV27 and TRBJ2-5; TRBD1 might be the D (5 bases). The DNA for the CDR3 is TGTGCCAGCAGTTTCGGTCAGGGTATTGGGGAGACCCAGTACTTC. The encoded protein is CASSFGQGIGETQYF.